The present TCR beta chain was sequenced within a study of blood T cells in healthy people across ages. Study summary: Per two T cells, template switching captured roughly one barcoded beta molecule.

The CDR3 totals 13 residues. V shed 5 bases and J shed 7 bases, with 9 bases lying between them. Per germline, CDR1 LGHDT and CDR2 YNNKEL (reference sequence). This clonotype was seen only a few times. A second about 6 to 12 cycle PCR used barcoded and J-beta primers. TCRdb reanalysed the 5' RACE reads using MiXCR and keeps one entry per CDR3 protein. This table holds about 1.6 million distinct CDR3 sequences, about 35% found once. This TCR was sampled from a woman aged 30 to 39 in good health. The rearrangement uses TRBV3-1 and TRBJ1-6; TRBD1 is a possible D gene (5 bases). The specimen sequenced was blood. The CDR3 loop is CASSTRQNSPLHF. CDR3 sequence (DNA): TGTGCCAGCAGCACACGACAGAATTCACCCCTCCACTTT. The full variable domain, rest sourced from reference TRBV3-1 and TRBJ1-6, is DTAVSQTPKYLVTQMGNDKSIKCEQNLGHDTMYWYKQDSKKFLKIMFSYNNKELIINETVPNRFSPKSPDKAHLNLHINSLELGDSAVYFCASSTRQNSPLHFGNGTRLTVT.